Here is one T cell receptor (beta chain) with its context. The antigen is unknown. These data come from a study of cytomegalovirus exposure and HLA in healthy donors. Overall study context: Among about 179 million T cells, an earlier analysis found 90 million to 130 million unique TCR beta sequences.

The CDR3 extends over 14 amino acids. CDR1 GTSNPN and CDR2 SVGIG come from the germline V gene (reference sequence). Between the trimmed V and J ends, which lost 5 bases and 3 bases, there was a span of 14 bases. The study, taken as a whole, reports: TCR sequences were mostly rare, though some public TCRs occurred in many donors. A later analysis linked a missense variant in DCLRE1C to the trimming of TCR beta V and J genes.

The PCR ran on 60 Vbeta and 13 Jbeta primers. Generated by immunoSEQ multiplex PCR, the TCRdb table keeps only in-frame clones and is missing some. The top ten clones hold approximately 2.6% of a sample with about 65,000 clones, approximately 60% of them seen once. The clonotype was recovered from a man in his thirties or forties in good health and CMV-seronegative. The sample was PBMCs. This sequence joins TRBV30 and TRBJ1-5; D unresolved. The CDR3 DNA reads as TGTGCCTGGGGGCCGGTACGGCCCAATCAGCCCCAGCATTTT. Translated: CAWGPVRPNQPQHF.